This TCR beta chain derives from a study of neoadjuvant anti-PD-1 for oral cavity cancer (dated by TCRdb to about 2021). Concerning the study at large: Patients mostly received three to four biweekly doses of nivolumab at 3 mg/kg before curative-intent surgical resection. Patients without progression received a fourth nivolumab dose around day 43 and underwent definitive surgical resection on days 50-56. Under RECIST 1.1, a patient counted as a responder if showing complete response, partial response or stable disease, and as a non-responder if showing progression. The parent correlative cohort included about a dozen patients, with a 33% response rate. The investigation overall reported the following: Higher pretreatment blood TCRbeta clonality and lower post-treatment tumor TCRbeta clonality were correlated with higher pretreatment blood Treg/Th17 ratios. After neoadjuvant nivolumab, T cell clonality (Gini index) in PBMCs was significantly higher in non-responders than in responders. Only a few patients per response group were included in the TCR analyses, and the authors called for validation in larger cohorts.

PBMC libraries used mostly around 500 ng of input genomic DNA for deep sequencing, with six replicates per sample. Following the manufacturer's instructions, the team built TCRbeta libraries using the immunoSEQ hsTCRbeta kit. Sequencing of the completed libraries took place using an Illumina NovaSeq 6000 S4 flow cell after they had been pooled to about 3 nM. The paper's data handling went like this. Raw data preprocessing and quality control were performed with the immunoSEQ Analyzer. The analysis was restricted to productive rearrangements, with each unique CDR3 amino acid sequence defining a clonotype. Repertoire clonality was estimated as the Gini-Simpson index, which was computed with the R package tcR. Gini indices were compared with Student's t test, and associations with tumor size change were assessed by Pearson correlation. In TCRdb, the immuneACCESS table is reduced to in-frame sequences with V and J assigned. These tables do not hold every clone; where another copy was compared, an unresolved V gene accounts for under half, and the others remain unexplained. The D gene and trimming were derived from the DNA, and the V and J assignments and clone size from that table. Present in this sample are approximately 15,000 clones, more than 65% of which were seen just once. The ten top clones hold 2% to 2.5% of the sample.

Cut back by 0 bases and 8 bases, the V and J ends lie 5 bases apart. There are 12 amino acids in the CDR3, from cysteine to phenylalanine inclusive. CDR3 DNA only is kept here, 36 bases in frame from base 1. In the germline V gene (reference sequence), CDR1 corresponds to MNHNY and CDR2 to SVGAGI. Read against the paper, the sample's time point label means: after neoadjuvant nivolumab, at surgical resection. Patients had been newly diagnosed with stage II-IVA oral cavity squamous cell carcinoma, and no prior systemic or radiation treatment had been given to the patients. Everyone in the cohort had locally advanced, HPV-negative oral cavity squamous cell carcinoma. No culture maintenance or expansion was done, as the peripheral blood mononuclear cells went straight to analysis. The samples were drawn from a longitudinal correlative study tied to a single-arm phase II trial testing neoadjuvant nivolumab in oral cavity squamous cell carcinoma. Subject-matched pre- and post-treatment PBMCs and tumors from three responders and three non-responders were subjected to genomic DNA-based TCRbeta sequencing. Peripheral blood mononuclear cells were collected before nivolumab treatment and were collected again after treatment, at the time of surgery. The Maxwell RSC DNA from Cells kit was used to extract genomic DNA from PBMCs.

With regard to this clone: Its antigen remains unidentified. No base quality information exists; no much larger clone differs at one position.

The sample here was PBMCs, taken after nivolumab (anti-PD-1) treatment. This sequence uses TRBV6-6 and TRBJ2-1; the D gene lacks a confident call. The clonotype was recovered from a person aged 35-79 years with oral cavity squamous cell carcinoma. The bases read TGTGCCAGCAGTTACTCGAGCCATGAGCAGTTCTTC. Translated, it reads CASSYSSHEQFF.